The count of the clone carrying this T cell receptor (beta chain) is one. Unmatched junction bases numbered 10, after V lost 0 bases and J lost 6 bases. CDR3 size: 17 residues. The V gene's germline CDR1 is SGHDN and CDR2 FVKESK. The data belong to a study of cytomegalovirus exposure and HLA in healthy donors. With 60 Vbeta and 13 Jbeta primers, the PCR was carried out. Using immunoSEQ multiplex PCR, the repertoire was profiled, and TCRdb retains in-frame clones only, with some absent. The table has roughly 78,000 clones, under 70% seen once. The V call is TRBV14, the J call TRBJ2-7; 11 bases agree with TRBD2. What was sequenced was PBMCs. This receptor was identified in a man aged 25 to 40 in good health and CMV-seropositive. In nucleotides, the CDR3 is TGTGCCAGCAGCCAAGAGGTTTTAGCGGGAGGGTATTGCGAGCAGTACTTC. Translation: CASSQEVLAGGYCEQYF.